A selection of T cell receptor beta chains follows, all from one sample in a study of blood T cell repertoires in COVID-19. The method was immunoSEQ multiplex PCR; TCRdb's version includes in-frame clones alone and lacks a portion of them. Counted here are about 160,000 clones, 84% occurring once; the ten biggest clones make up under 8.5%. Material for sequencing was peripheral blood. These receptors were taken from a man aged 40-50 years who had recovered from COVID-19. Each CDR3 is given with its conserved first and last residue. Fields, in order: V gene, D gene, CDR3 protein. A D gene is named only where the DNA matches it firmly.

V gene: TRBV7-9
D gene: NA
CDR3 protein: CASSNPRRLANNEQFF

V gene: TRBV4-2
D gene: TRBD1
CDR3 protein: CASSQQRTGRTEAFF

V gene: TRBV9
D gene: NA
CDR3 protein: CASSVDSGTLYYEQYF

V gene: TRBV15
D gene: NA
CDR3 protein: CATSREIGNEQFF

V gene: TRBV24-1
D gene: NA
CDR3 protein: CATSLFSEQFF

V gene: TRBV7-9
D gene: NA
CDR3 protein: CASSSRRGDTDTQYF

V gene: TRBV28
D gene: NA
CDR3 protein: CASSSDPAGSSYEQYF

V gene: TRBV6-5
D gene: NA
CDR3 protein: CASSSPMERETQYF

V gene: TRBV7-3
D gene: NA
CDR3 protein: CASSLWNGGMEFF

V gene: TRBV11-2
D gene: TRBD2
CDR3 protein: CASSLVLAGEQFF

V gene: TRBV25-1
D gene: TRBD1
CDR3 protein: CASSSDRAGANVLTF

V gene: TRBV6-6
D gene: TRBD2
CDR3 protein: CASRGAGGTYEQYF

V gene: TRBV29-1
D gene: TRBD1
CDR3 protein: CSVSPGTDSYEQYF

V gene: TRBV7-6
D gene: NA
CDR3 protein: CASSSVIITAAYGYTF

V gene: TRBV28
D gene: NA
CDR3 protein: CASSSGTTSSNEQFF

V gene: TRBV29-1
D gene: NA
CDR3 protein: CSVARTEATEQYF

V gene: TRBV28
D gene: NA
CDR3 protein: CASGTSSSYEQYF

V gene: TRBV7-8
D gene: TRBD1
CDR3 protein: CASSSRQGATYEQYF

V gene: TRBV30
D gene: TRBD1
CDR3 protein: CAYWGTGDTEAFF

V gene: TRBV5-4
D gene: NA
CDR3 protein: CASSQTLDSRDGYTF

V gene: TRBV5-5
D gene: NA
CDR3 protein: CASSLMGAPNTEAFF

V gene: TRBV2
D gene: TRBD2
CDR3 protein: CASTPSGARTQYF

V gene: TRBV27
D gene: NA
CDR3 protein: CASSLSIGAPKAFF

V gene: TRBV29-1
D gene: TRBD1
CDR3 protein: CSVPTPGTGGARDTEAFF